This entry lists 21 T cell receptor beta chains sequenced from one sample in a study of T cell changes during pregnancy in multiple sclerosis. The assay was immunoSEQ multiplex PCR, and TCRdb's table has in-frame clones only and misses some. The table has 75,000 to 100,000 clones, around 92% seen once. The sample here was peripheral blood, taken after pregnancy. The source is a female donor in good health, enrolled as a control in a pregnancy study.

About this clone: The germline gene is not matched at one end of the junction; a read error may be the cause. CDR3 in DNA: TGTGCTAGCAGCTTCTCGGCGGGGGGCGACGAGCAGTACTTC. This codes for CASSFSAGGDEQYF. The J gene is TRBJ2-7, the V gene TRBV7-7, with TRBD2 matching over 8 bases. From germline, CDR1 is SSHAT and CDR2 FNYEAQ (reference sequence). CDR3 length: 14 residues.

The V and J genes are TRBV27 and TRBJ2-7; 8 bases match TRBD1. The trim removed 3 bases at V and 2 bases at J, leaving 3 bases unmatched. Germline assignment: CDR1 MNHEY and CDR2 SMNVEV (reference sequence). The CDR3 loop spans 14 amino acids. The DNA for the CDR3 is TGTGCCAGCAGTTTTGGCAGGGGGCCCTACGAGCAGTACTTC. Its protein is CASSFGRGPYEQYF.

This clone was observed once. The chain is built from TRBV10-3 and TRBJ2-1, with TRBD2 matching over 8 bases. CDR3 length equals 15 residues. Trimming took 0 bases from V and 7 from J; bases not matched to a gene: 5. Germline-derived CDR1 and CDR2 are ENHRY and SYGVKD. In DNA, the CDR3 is TGTGCCATCAGTGAGTCCCGGACTAGCTATAATGAGCAGTTCTTC. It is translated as CAISESRTSYNEQFF.

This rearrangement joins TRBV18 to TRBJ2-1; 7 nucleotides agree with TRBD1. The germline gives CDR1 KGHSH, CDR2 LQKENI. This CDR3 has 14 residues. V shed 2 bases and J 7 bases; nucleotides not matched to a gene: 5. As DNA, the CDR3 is TGTGCCAGCTCACCAGACAGGGTGAGAAATGAGCAGTTCTTC. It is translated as CASSPDRVRNEQFF.

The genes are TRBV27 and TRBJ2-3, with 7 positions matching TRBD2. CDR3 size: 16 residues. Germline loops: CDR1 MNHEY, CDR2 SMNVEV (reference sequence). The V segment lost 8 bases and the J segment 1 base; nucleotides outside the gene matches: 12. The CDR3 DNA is TGTGCCAGCTATAAACCCGGTGGGGGGGGCACAGATACGCAGTATTTT. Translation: CASYKPGGGGTDTQYF.

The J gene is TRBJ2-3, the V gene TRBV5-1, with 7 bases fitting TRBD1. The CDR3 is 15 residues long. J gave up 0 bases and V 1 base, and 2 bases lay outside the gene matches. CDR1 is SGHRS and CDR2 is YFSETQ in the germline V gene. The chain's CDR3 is CASSLLQGSTDTQYF. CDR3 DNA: TGCGCCAGCAGCTTGTTACAGGGGAGCACAGATACGCAGTATTTT.

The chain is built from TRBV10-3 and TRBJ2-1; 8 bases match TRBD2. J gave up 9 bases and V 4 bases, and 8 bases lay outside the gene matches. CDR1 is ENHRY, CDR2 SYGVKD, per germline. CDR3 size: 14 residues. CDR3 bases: TGTGCCATCAGTGTCTCGCGGGGGGAGACTGAGCAGTTCTTC. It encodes CAISVSRGETEQFF.

CDR3 DNA sequence: TGTGCCAGCAGTGAGACAGGGTACAATCAGCCCCAGCATTTT. Residues: CASSETGYNQPQHF. This sequence joins TRBV6-1 and TRBJ1-5; TRBD1 matches 7 bases. J was trimmed by 3 bases and V by 3 bases; bases with no gene match: 2. The CDR3 contains 14 residues. CDR1 and CDR2 from the germline V gene are MNHNS and SASEGT.

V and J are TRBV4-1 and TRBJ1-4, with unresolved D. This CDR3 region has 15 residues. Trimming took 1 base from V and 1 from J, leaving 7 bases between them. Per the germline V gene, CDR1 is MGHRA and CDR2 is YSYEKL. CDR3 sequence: CASSQGSVTNEKLFF. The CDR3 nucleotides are TGCGCCAGCAGCCAAGGGTCGGTAACTAATGAAAAACTGTTTTTT.

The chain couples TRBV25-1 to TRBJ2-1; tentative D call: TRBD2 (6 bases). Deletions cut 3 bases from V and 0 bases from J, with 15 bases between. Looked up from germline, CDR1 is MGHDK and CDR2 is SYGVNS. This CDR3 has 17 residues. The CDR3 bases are TGTGCCAGCAGTGAGTTGGCGGGGACGAGCTCCTACAATGAGCAGTTCTTC. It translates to CASSELAGTSSYNEQFF.

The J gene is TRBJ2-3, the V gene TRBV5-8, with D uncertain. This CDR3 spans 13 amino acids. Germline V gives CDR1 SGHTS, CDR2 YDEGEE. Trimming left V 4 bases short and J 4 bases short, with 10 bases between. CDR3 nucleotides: TGTGCCAGCAGCCCCACAGTTTCAGATACGCAGTATTTT. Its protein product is CASSPTVSDTQYF.

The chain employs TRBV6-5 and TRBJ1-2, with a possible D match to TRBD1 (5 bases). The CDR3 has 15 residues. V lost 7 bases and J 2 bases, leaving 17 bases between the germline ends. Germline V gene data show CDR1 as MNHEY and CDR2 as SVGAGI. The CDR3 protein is CASTLNPTGNYGYTF. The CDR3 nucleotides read TGTGCCAGCACTCTAAACCCCACAGGCAACTATGGCTACACCTTC.

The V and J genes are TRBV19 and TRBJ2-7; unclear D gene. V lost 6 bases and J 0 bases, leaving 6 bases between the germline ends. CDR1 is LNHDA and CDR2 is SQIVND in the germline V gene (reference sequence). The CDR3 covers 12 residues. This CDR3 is CASRADSYEQYF. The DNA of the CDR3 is TGTGCCAGTAGGGCTGACTCCTACGAGCAGTACTTC.

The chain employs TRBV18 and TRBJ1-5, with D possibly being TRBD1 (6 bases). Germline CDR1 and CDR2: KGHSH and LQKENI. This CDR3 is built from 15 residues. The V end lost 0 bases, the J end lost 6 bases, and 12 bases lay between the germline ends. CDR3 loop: CASSPPGGAFQPQHF. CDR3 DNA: TGTGCCAGCTCACCACCGGGGGGGGCGTTTCAGCCCCAGCATTTT.

CDR3 nucleotides: TGTGCCATCAGTGAAAATGGACAGGGGAGGCAGCCCCAGCATTTT. This sequence encodes CAISENGQGRQPQHF. The V call is TRBV10-3, the J call TRBJ1-5; TRBD1 aligns across 9 bases. Trimming took 3 bases from V and 7 from J; bases not matched to a gene: 7. This CDR3 contains 15 residues. Germline V CDR1 and CDR2: ENHRY, SYGVKD.

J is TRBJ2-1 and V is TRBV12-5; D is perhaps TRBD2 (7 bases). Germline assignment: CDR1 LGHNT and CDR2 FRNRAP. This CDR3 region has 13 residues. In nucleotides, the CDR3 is TGTGCAGGGGGGGTATACGCCGCCAATGAGCAGTTCTTC. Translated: CAGGVYAANEQFF.

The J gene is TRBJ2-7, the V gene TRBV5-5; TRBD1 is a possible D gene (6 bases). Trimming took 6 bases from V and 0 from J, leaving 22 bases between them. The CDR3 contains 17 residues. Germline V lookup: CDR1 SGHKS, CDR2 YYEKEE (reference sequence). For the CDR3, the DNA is TGTGCCAGCACCAAAAGACAGGCCCCGGGAATCTCCTACGAGCAGTACTTC. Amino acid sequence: CASTKRQAPGISYEQYF.

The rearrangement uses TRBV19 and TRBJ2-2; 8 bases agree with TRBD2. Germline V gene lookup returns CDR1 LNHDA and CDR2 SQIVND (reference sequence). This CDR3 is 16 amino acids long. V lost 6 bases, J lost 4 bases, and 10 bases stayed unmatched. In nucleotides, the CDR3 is TGTGCCAGTAGGGTAGCGGGGAGTCGCGTCACCGGGGAGCTGTTTTTT. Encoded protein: CASRVAGSRVTGELFF.

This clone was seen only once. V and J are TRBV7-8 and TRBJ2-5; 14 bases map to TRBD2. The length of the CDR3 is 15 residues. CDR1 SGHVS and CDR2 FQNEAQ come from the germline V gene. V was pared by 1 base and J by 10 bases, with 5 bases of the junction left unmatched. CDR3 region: CASSLEGLAGESQYF. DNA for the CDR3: TGTGCCAGCAGCTTAGAGGGACTAGCGGGGGAAAGCCAGTACTTC. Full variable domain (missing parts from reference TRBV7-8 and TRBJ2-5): GAGVSQSPRYKVAKRGQDVALRCDPISGHVSLFWYQQALGQGPEFLTYFQNEAQLDKSGLPSDRFFAERPEGSVSTLKIQRTQQEDSAVYLCASSLEGLAGESQYFGPGTRLLVL.

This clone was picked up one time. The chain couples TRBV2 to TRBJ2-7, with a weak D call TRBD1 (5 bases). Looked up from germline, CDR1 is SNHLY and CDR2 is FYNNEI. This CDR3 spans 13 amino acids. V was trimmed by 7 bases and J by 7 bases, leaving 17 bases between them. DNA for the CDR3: TGTGCCAGCACCGCTAGGGGTTTGGGTGAGCAGTACTTC. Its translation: CASTARGLGEQYF.

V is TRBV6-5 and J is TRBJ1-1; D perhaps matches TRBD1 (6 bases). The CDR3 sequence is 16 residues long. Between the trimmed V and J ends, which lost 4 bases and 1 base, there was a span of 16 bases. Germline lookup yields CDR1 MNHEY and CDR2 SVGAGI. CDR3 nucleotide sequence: TGTGCCAGCAGTTCCCGGTGGCGGGGGCCGAACACTGAAGCTTTCTTT. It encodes CASSSRWRGPNTEAFF.